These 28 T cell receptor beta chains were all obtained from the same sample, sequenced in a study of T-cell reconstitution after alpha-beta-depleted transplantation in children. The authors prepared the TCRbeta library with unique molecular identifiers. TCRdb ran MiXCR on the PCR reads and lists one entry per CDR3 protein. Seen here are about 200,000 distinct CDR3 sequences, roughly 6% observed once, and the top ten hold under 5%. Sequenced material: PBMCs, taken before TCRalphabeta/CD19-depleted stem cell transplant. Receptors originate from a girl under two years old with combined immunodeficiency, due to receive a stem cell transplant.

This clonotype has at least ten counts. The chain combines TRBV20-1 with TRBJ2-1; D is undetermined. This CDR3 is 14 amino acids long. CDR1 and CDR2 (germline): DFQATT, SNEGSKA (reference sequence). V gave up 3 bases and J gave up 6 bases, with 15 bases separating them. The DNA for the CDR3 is TGCAGTGCTAGCAACACCCCGGTTCGCAATGAGCAGTTCTTC. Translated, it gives CSASNTPVRNEQFF.

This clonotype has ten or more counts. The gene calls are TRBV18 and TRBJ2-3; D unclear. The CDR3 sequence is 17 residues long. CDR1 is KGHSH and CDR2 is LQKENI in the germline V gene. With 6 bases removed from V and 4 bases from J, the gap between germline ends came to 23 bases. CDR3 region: CASSSETLPTVPDTQYF. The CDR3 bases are TGTGCCAGCTCGTCCGAAACACTACCCACCGTCCCAGATACGCAGTATTTT.

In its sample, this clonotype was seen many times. In DNA form, the CDR3 reads TGTGCCAGCAGCTTAGTGTATTCCGGGGAGACTGAAGCTTTCTTT. Its translation: CASSLVYSGETEAFF. The chain links TRBV11-2 to TRBJ1-1; D gene uncertain. This CDR3 region has 15 residues. Trimming took off 1 base at V and 5 bases at J, with 14 bases between the two ends. Germline values: CDR1 SGHAT, CDR2 FQNNGV.

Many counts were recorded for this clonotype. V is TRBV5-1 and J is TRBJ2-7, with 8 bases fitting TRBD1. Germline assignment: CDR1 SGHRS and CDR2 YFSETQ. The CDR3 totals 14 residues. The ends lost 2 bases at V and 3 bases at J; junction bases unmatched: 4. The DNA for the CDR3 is TGCGCCAGCAGCTTTGACACAGGGGGCTACGAGCAGTACTTC. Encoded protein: CASSFDTGGYEQYF.

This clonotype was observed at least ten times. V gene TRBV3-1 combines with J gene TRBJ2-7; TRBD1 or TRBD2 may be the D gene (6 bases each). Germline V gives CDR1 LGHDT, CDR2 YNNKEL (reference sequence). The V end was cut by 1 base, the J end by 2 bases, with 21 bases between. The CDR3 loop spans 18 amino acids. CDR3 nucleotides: TGTGCCAGCAGCCAAGCGGAAGGGGGGCCTACCGGGGCCTACGAGCAGTACTTC. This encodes CASSQAEGGPTGAYEQYF.

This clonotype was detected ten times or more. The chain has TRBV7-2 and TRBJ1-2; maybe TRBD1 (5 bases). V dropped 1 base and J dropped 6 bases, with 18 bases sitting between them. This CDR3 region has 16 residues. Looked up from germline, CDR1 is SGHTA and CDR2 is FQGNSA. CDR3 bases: TGTGCCAGCAGCTTAGGGGTACTTCTAGGGGTCCATGGCTACACCTTC. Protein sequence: CASSLGVLLGVHGYTF.

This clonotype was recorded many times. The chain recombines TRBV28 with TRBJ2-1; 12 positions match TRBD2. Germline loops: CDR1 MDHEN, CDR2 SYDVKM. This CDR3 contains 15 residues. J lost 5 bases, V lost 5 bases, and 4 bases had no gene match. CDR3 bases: TGTGCCAGCAGTGTCCGGACTAGCGGGAACAATGAGCAGTTCTTC. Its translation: CASSVRTSGNNEQFF.

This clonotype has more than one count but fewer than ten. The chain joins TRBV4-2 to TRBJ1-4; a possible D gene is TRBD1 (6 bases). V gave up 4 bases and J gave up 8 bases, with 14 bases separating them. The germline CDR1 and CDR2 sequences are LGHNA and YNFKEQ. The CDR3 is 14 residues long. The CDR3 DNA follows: TGTGCCAGCAGCCTTCCGGGGGGGCAGGAAAAACTGTTTTTT. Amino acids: CASSLPGGQEKLFF.

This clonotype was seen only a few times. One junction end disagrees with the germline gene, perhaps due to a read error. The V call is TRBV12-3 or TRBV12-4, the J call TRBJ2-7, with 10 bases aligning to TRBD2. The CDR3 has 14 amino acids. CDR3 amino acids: CASNPSGSSYEKYF. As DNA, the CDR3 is TGTGCCAGCAACCCTAGCGGGAGCTCCTACGAGAAGTACTTC.

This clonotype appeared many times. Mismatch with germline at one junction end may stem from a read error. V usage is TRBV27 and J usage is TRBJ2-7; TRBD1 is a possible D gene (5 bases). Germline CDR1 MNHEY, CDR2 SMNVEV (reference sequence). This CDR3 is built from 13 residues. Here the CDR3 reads CASSISQGSEQYF. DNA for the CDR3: TGTGCCAGCAGTATATCCCAGGGAAGTGAGCAGTACTTC.

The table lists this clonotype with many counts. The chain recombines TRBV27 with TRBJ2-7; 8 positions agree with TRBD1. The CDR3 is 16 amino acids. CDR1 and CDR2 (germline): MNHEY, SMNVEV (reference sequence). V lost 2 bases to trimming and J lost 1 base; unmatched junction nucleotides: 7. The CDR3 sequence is CASSLRGTGVSYEQYF. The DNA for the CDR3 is TGTGCCAGCAGTTTAAGGGGGACAGGAGTGTCCTACGAGCAGTACTTC.

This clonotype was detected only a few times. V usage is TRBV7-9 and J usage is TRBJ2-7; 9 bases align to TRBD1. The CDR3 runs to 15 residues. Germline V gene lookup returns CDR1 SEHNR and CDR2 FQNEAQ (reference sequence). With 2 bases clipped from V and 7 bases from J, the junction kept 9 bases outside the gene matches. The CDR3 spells CASSLWAQGAGEQYF. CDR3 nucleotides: TGTGCCAGCAGCTTATGGGCACAGGGGGCGGGGGAGCAGTACTTC.

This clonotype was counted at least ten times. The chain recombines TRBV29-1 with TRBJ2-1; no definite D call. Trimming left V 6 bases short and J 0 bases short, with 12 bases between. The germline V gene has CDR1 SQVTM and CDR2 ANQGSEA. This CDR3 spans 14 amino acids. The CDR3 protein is CSVTTRSSYNEQFF. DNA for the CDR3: TGCAGCGTCACAACTCGGAGCTCCTACAATGAGCAGTTCTTC.

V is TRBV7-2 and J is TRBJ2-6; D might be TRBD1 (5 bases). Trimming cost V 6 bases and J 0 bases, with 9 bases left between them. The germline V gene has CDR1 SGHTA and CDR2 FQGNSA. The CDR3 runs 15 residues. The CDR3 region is CASSLDSSGANVLTF. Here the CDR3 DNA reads TGTGCCAGCAGTCTTGACAGCTCTGGGGCCAACGTCCTGACTTTC.

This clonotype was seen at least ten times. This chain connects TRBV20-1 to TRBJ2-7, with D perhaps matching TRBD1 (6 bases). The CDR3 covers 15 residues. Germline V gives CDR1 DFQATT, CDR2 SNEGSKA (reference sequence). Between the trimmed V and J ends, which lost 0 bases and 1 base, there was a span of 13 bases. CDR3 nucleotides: TGCAGTGCTAGAGATTCGGACAGCGCTTCCTACGAGCAGTACTTC. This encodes CSARDSDSASYEQYF.

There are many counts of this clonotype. CDR3 sequence reads: CASSFRGRDQPQHF. The DNA for the CDR3 is TGTGCCAGCAGTTTTCGGGGGAGGGATCAGCCCCAGCATTTT. V is TRBV12-3 or TRBV12-4 and J is TRBJ1-5; tentatively, D is TRBD1 (5 bases). This CDR3 region has 14 residues. Trimming took 3 bases from V and 5 from J, leaving 11 bases between them.

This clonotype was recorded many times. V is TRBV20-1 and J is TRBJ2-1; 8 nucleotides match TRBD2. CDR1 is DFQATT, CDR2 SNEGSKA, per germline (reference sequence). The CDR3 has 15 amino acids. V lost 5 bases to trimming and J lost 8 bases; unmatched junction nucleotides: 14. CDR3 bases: TGCAGTGCTGACCGTAGACTAGCGCCCCGCGATGAGCAGTTCTTC. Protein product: CSADRRLAPRDEQFF.

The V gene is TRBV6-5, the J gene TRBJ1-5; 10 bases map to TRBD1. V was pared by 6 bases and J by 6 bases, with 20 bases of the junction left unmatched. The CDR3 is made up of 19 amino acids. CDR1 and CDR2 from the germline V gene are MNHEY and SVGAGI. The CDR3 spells CASRYPTGGIWGSRQPQHF. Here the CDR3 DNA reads TGTGCCAGCAGATACCCGACAGGGGGCATATGGGGATCGCGTCAGCCCCAGCATTTT.

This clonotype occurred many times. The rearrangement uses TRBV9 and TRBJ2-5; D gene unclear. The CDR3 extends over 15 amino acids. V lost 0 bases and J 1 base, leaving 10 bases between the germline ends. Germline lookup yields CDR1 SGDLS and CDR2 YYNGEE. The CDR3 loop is CASSVEGRVQETQYF. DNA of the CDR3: TGTGCCAGCAGCGTAGAAGGCCGAGTCCAAGAGACCCAGTACTTC.

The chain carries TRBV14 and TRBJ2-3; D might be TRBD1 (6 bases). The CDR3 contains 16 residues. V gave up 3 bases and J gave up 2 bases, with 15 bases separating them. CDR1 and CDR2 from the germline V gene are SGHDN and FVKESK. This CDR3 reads CASSQQPDRFTDTQYF. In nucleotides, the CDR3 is TGTGCCAGCAGCCAGCAACCGGACAGATTCACAGATACGCAGTATTTT.

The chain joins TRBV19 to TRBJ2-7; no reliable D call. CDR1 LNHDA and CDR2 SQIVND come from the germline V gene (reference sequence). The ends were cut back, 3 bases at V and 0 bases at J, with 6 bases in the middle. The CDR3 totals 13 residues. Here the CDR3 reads CASSMGFSYEQYF. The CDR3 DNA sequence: TGTGCCAGTAGTATGGGGTTCTCCTACGAGCAGTACTTC.

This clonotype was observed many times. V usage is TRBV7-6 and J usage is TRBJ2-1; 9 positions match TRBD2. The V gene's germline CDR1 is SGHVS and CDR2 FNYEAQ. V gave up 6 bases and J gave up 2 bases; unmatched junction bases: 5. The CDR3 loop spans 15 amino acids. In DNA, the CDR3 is TGTGCCAGCAGACGTAGCGGGGGAGCCTACAATGAGCAGTTCTTC. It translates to CASRRSGGAYNEQFF.

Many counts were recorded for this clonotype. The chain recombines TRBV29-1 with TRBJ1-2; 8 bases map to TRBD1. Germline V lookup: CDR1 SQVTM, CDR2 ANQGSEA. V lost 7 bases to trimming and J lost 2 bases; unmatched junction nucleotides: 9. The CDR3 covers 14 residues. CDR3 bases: TGCAGCGCACAAAGGCGGACAGGGAACTATGGCTACACCTTC. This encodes CSAQRRTGNYGYTF.

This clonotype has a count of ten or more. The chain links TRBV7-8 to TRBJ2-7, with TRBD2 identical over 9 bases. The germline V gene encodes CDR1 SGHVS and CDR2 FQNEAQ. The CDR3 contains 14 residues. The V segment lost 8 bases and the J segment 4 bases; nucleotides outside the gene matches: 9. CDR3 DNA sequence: TGTGCCAGCTCGGTGCGCAGCGGGGGGTACGAGCAGTACTTC. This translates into CASSVRSGGYEQYF.

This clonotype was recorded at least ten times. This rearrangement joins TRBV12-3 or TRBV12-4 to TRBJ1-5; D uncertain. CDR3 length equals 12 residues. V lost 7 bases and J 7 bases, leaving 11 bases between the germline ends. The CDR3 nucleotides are TGTGCCAGCAACTACGTTGGCCAGCCCCAGCATTTT. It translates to CASNYVGQPQHF.

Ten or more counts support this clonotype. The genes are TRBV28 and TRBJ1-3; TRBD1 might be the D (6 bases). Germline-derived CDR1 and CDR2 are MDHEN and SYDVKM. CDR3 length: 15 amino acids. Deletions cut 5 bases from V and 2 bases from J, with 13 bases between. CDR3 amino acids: CASSPGQFPGNTIYF. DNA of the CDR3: TGTGCCAGCAGTCCTGGACAGTTCCCTGGAAACACCATATATTTT.

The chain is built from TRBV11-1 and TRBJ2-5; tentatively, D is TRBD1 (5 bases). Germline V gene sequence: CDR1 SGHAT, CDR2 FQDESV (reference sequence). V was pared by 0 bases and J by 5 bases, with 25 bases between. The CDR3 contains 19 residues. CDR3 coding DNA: TGTGCCAGCAGCTTAGCTGTGACAGCGAACCGGGCCAGGGTGGAGACCCAGTACTTC. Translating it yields CASSLAVTANRARVETQYF. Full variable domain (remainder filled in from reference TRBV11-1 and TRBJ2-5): EAEVAQSPRYKITEKSQAVAFWCDPISGHATLYWYRQILGQGPELLVQFQDESVVDDSQLPKDRFSAERLKGVDSTLKIQPAELGDSAMYLCASSLAVTANRARVETQYFGPGTRLLVL.

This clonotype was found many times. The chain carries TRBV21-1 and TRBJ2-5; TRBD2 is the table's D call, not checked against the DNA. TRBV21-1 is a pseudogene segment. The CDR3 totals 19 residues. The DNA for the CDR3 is TGTGCCAGCAGCAAAGCGCTAAAGACTAGCGGGCTCGACGGGGAGACCCAGTACTTC. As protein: CASSKALKTSGLDGETQYF.